The clone carrying this T cell receptor (beta chain) showed up many times. A library made for alpha chains picked up this beta chain off target, so its size means little. The sample is drawn from a study of spatial heterogeneity in lung cancer. Time point reported: blood taken at disease recurrence. Unsorted samples of tumor, nontumor lung or frozen PBMC had their whole RNA sequenced. Germline trimming cut 4 bases from V and 5 bases from J; bases unmatched to any gene: 1. CDR3 length: 14 amino acids. From germline, CDR1 is SGHAT and CDR2 FQNNGV. Via MiXCR, TCRdb re-called the 5' RACE reads, giving one row per CDR3 protein. The data show roughly 9,700 distinct CDR3 sequences, roughly 4% seen once.

The sample consisted of PBMCs, taken at recurrence. This receptor was identified in a female donor with early-stage non-small cell lung cancer. The chain carries TRBV11-2 and TRBJ2-1; 11 positions match TRBD2. CDR3 loop: CASSSLAGDNEQFF. DNA for the CDR3: TGTGCCAGCAGCTCACTAGCGGGGGACAATGAGCAGTTCTTC.